These 32 T cell receptor beta chains came from one sample sequenced in a study of shared clonotypes between healthy human individuals. TCRdb's table, derived via immunoSEQ multiplex PCR, lists solely in-frame clones and lacks some. Of some 2.1 million clones in the sample, approximately 94% were seen once. Naive CD8 cells were CD45RO-negative, positively selected for CCR7, excluding terminally differentiated effector memory CD45RA+ cells. Sequenced material: naive CD8+ T cells sorted from blood. These receptors came from a man younger than 35 in good health.

The chain carries TRBV5-1 and TRBJ2-7; 7 nucleotides agree with TRBD2. Germline values: CDR1 SGHRS, CDR2 YFSETQ. This CDR3 has 15 amino acids. The J segment lost 1 base and the V segment lost 5 bases, leaving 9 bases of the junction unmatched. The CDR3 bases are TGCGCCAGCAGGAGTCCTAGCGGTGAATCCTACGAGCAGTACTTC. Protein product: CASRSPSGESYEQYF.

The chain is built from TRBV5-6 and TRBJ2-7; maybe TRBD1 (6 bases). Trimming shortened V by 2 bases and J by 4 bases, and 19 bases separated the two germline ends. There are 16 residues in the CDR3. Looked up from germline, CDR1 is SGHDT and CDR2 is YYEEEE. The CDR3 DNA follows: TGTGCCAGCAGCTTATCCTGGGAGACGGGGACATACGAGCAGTACTTC. Translated: CASSLSWETGTYEQYF.

The chain employs TRBV19 and TRBJ2-7; the D is unclear. The V end lost 5 bases, the J end lost 6 bases, and 14 bases lay between the germline ends. The CDR3 loop spans 13 amino acids. Germline V lookup: CDR1 LNHDA, CDR2 SQIVND (reference sequence). The CDR3 region has the DNA TGTGCCAGTAGTGCCTCGTCAGTGTCCGAGCAGTACTTC. This encodes CASSASSVSEQYF.

The V and J genes are TRBV5-1 and TRBJ1-2; D gene unclear. The ends were cut back, 4 bases at V and 2 bases at J, with 12 bases in the middle. Germline values: CDR1 SGHRS, CDR2 YFSETQ. The CDR3 is made up of 14 amino acids. The CDR3 DNA is TGCGCCAGCAGCGCCGGGTGGGGAAACTATGGCTACACCTTC. Its protein is CASSAGWGNYGYTF.

Notes on this clone: The same CDR3 also results from other DNA sequences found in this sample. The chain combines TRBV9 with TRBJ1-1; D unclear. This CDR3 has 13 residues. V dropped 0 bases and J dropped 2 bases, with 5 bases sitting between them. Germline V gene sequence: CDR1 SGDLS, CDR2 YYNGEE. The CDR3 nucleotides are TGTGCCAGCAGCGTAGCCGCTAACACTGAAGCTTTCTTT. Translating gives CASSVAANTEAFF.

This clone appeared a single time. The same CDR3 also results from other DNA sequences found in this sample. This chain joins TRBV27 and TRBJ2-7; D uncertain. The CDR3 spans 13 residues. The germline gives CDR1 MNHEY, CDR2 SMNVEV (reference sequence). Trimming removed 2 bases from V and 2 bases from J, with 7 bases in between. In DNA form, the CDR3 reads TGTGCCAGCAGTTTAGGTCCTGCCTACGAGCAGTACTTC. It is translated as CASSLGPAYEQYF.

This chain connects TRBV6-6 to TRBJ2-2, with 10 bases aligning to TRBD2. CDR1 is MNHNY and CDR2 is SVGAGI in the germline V gene (reference sequence). The CDR3 loop spans 15 amino acids. J lost 2 bases, V lost 8 bases, and 5 bases had no gene match. In DNA, the CDR3 is TGTGCCAGCGAAACTAGCGGGGATAACACCGGGGAGCTGTTTTTT. Amino acids: CASETSGDNTGELFF.

The rearrangement uses TRBV6-6 and TRBJ2-1, with D tentatively TRBD2 (5 bases). The CDR3 length is 12 residues. Germline assignment: CDR1 MNHNY and CDR2 SVGAGI (reference sequence). CDR3 sequence reads: CVAGRDYNEQFF. The CDR3 nucleotides are TGTGTCGCGGGCCGGGATTACAATGAGCAGTTCTTC.

A word on this clone: This same CDR3 is encoded by further DNA sequences in the sample. This chain uses TRBV5-4 with TRBJ1-1; D gene uncertain. V gave up 0 bases and J gave up 5 bases, with 5 bases separating them. CDR1 is SGHNT, CDR2 YYREEE, per germline (reference sequence). There are 12 residues in the CDR3. The CDR3 spells CASSLEGTEAFF. Written as DNA, the CDR3 is TGTGCCAGCAGCTTGGAAGGGACTGAAGCTTTCTTT.

The chain links TRBV27 to TRBJ2-1, with 10 bases identical to TRBD2. From germline, CDR1 is MNHEY and CDR2 SMNVEV (reference sequence). CDR3 length equals 15 residues. V was clipped by 6 bases and J by 4 bases; unmatched bases: 6. The CDR3 loop reads CASRPGLAAYNEQFF. The CDR3 DNA follows: TGTGCCAGCAGACCAGGACTAGCGGCATACAATGAGCAGTTCTTC.

In its sample, this clone was seen a few times. This CDR3 is CASIHTGLHQFF. As DNA, the CDR3 is TGTGCCAGCATCCACACCGGGCTACATCAGTTCTTC. The chain employs TRBV21-1 and TRBJ2-1. TRBV21-1 is a recognized pseudogene. The length of the CDR3 is 12 residues.

The rearrangement uses TRBV2 and TRBJ1-4; weak D call: TRBD1 (6 bases). Deletions cut 3 bases from V and 4 bases from J, with 12 bases between. The CDR3 contains 15 residues. Germline lookup yields CDR1 SNHLY and CDR2 FYNNEI. CDR3 coding DNA: TGTGCCAGCAGTGAGAGGACAGCCATTAATGAAAAACTGTTTTTT. Amino acid sequence: CASSERTAINEKLFF.

The V call is TRBV5-6, the J call TRBJ1-2, with TRBD1 identical over 9 bases. The CDR3 extends over 15 amino acids. Losses at the gene ends were 0 bases for V and 4 bases for J; bases not matched to a gene: 4. CDR1 and CDR2 (germline): SGHDT, YYEEEE. The CDR3 region has the DNA TGTGCCAGCAGCTTGGGACAGGGGGTAACCTATGGCTACACCTTC. Encoded protein: CASSLGQGVTYGYTF.

This chain links TRBV6-1 with TRBJ2-1, with a possible D match to TRBD2 (5 bases). Looked up from germline, CDR1 is MNHNS and CDR2 is SASEGT. The CDR3 covers 16 residues. V lost 1 base, J lost 4 bases, and 14 bases lay in between. The CDR3 is CASSEVGSTGYNEQFF. In DNA form, the CDR3 reads TGTGCCAGCAGTGAAGTAGGGAGCACGGGTTACAATGAGCAGTTCTTC.

The chain uses TRBV10-3 and TRBJ1-1, with D maybe TRBD1 (6 bases). V was clipped by 3 bases and J by 5 bases, with 16 bases between them. Germline V gives CDR1 ENHRY, CDR2 SYGVKD. The CDR3 consists of 15 residues. CDR3 in amino acids: CAISDPGTKGTEAFF. CDR3 nucleotides: TGTGCCATCAGTGATCCTGGGACAAAGGGAACTGAAGCTTTCTTT.

The rearrangement joins TRBV2 to TRBJ2-3; 9 nucleotides line up with TRBD1. The V and J ends lost 5 bases and 5 bases, in that order; junction bases with no gene match: 5. CDR1 and CDR2 (germline): SNHLY, FYNNEI. The CDR3 sequence is 14 residues long. The CDR3 reads CASSTGQGGDTQYF. DNA of the CDR3: TGTGCCAGCAGTACGGGACAGGGAGGAGATACGCAGTATTTT.

The genes are TRBV28 and TRBJ2-2, with D unresolved. The V gene's germline CDR1 is MDHEN and CDR2 SYDVKM. V was clipped by 6 bases and J by 4 bases, with 9 bases between them. The CDR3 extends over 13 amino acids. CDR3 in amino acids: CASSHSGTGELFF. The DNA of the CDR3 is TGTGCCAGCAGCCATTCGGGCACCGGGGAGCTGTTTTTT.

The CDR3 DNA sequence: TGTGCCAGCAACAGATGGCGTACAGGACTAACGGAGCAGTACTTC. The encoded protein is CASNRWRTGLTEQYF. This chain uses TRBV6-1 with TRBJ2-7, with a weak D call TRBD2 (6 bases). Trimming removed 7 bases at V and 7 bases at J, with 23 bases between. This CDR3 spans 15 amino acids. Germline values: CDR1 MNHNS, CDR2 SASEGT.

V gene TRBV19 combines with J gene TRBJ1-1; D is unclear. The CDR3 is 14 residues long. V lost 7 bases to trimming and J lost 3 bases, with 15 bases between them. CDR1 and CDR2 (germline): LNHDA, SQIVND (reference sequence). CDR3 coding DNA: TGTGCCAGTATCAATCCCGGTTGGGACACTGAAGCTTTCTTT. This encodes CASINPGWDTEAFF.

V and J are TRBV5-6 and TRBJ2-5; no clear D. In germline, CDR1 is SGHDT, CDR2 YYEEEE. The ends were cut back, 4 bases at V and 2 bases at J, with 9 bases in the middle. The CDR3 is 13 residues long. The CDR3 bases are TGTGCCAGCAGCGCCCACGATCAAGAGACCCAGTACTTC. This gives the protein CASSAHDQETQYF.

The chain couples TRBV5-1 to TRBJ2-7, with D possibly matching TRBD1 (5 bases). Per the germline V gene, CDR1 is SGHRS and CDR2 is YFSETQ. The V end was cut by 0 bases, the J end by 3 bases, with 10 bases between. The CDR3 length is 14 residues. The CDR3 DNA follows: TGCGCCAGCAGCTTGGTTGGCAGGGTCTACGAGCAGTACTTC. This sequence encodes CASSLVGRVYEQYF.

The chain uses TRBV5-8 and TRBJ2-1, with D possibly matching TRBD2 (5 bases). CDR3 length: 13 amino acids. Trimming removed 1 base at V and 4 bases at J, with 6 bases between. Germline CDR1 is SGHTS and CDR2 is YDEGEE. The CDR3 DNA reads as TGTGCCAGCAGCTTGTCGGGATACAATGAGCAGTTCTTC. It specifies CASSLSGYNEQFF.

The CDR3 coding sequence is TGTGCCAGCAGTTACTCAGGGGGGCTTGAAGCTTTCTTT. It yields the protein CASSYSGGLEAFF. The V call is TRBV6-5, the J call TRBJ1-1; D is perhaps TRBD1 (6 bases). This CDR3 has 13 residues. With 0 bases removed from V and 7 bases from J, the gap between germline ends came to 9 bases. Per germline, CDR1 MNHEY and CDR2 SVGAGI.

This clone was seen a single time. V usage is TRBV6-5 and J usage is TRBJ1-1, with 10 positions matching TRBD1. The CDR3 loop spans 16 amino acids. The germline V gene has CDR1 MNHEY and CDR2 SVGAGI. With 0 bases clipped from V and 3 bases from J, the junction kept 4 bases outside the gene matches. CDR3 region: CASSYSTGGADTEAFF. DNA for the CDR3: TGTGCCAGCAGTTACTCGACAGGGGGCGCGGACACTGAAGCTTTCTTT.

V is TRBV2 and J is TRBJ1-1; D possibly corresponds to TRBD1 (5 bases). CDR1 is SNHLY and CDR2 is FYNNEI in the germline V gene. The CDR3 spans 13 residues. Deletions cut 10 bases from V and 2 bases from J, with 14 bases between. In DNA, the CDR3 is TGTGCCACCCCGGGACTGAGAAACACTGAAGCTTTCTTT. Its protein product is CATPGLRNTEAFF.

V gene TRBV19 combines with J gene TRBJ1-5; no clear D. Trimming cost V 0 bases and J 1 base, with 13 bases left between them. Germline CDR1 is LNHDA and CDR2 is SQIVND (reference sequence). The CDR3 sequence is 17 residues long. The CDR3 DNA is TGTGCCAGTAGTATAGACATGGGTGAGGTGAGCAATCAGCCCCAGCATTTT. Translating it yields CASSIDMGEVSNQPQHF.

This sequence joins TRBV29-1 and TRBJ2-3; 8 bases match TRBD2. Germline-derived CDR1 and CDR2 are SQVTM and ANQGSEA. Unmatched junction bases numbered 12, after V lost 8 bases and J lost 5 bases. There are 14 residues in the CDR3. CDR3 coding DNA: TGCAGCCCCATGGCGCGGGGGGAAAGAGATACGCAGTATTTT. It translates to CSPMARGERDTQYF.

This chain uses TRBV5-4 with TRBJ2-5; 8 positions agree with TRBD1. The CDR3 has 13 amino acids. The V segment lost 4 bases and the J segment 3 bases; nucleotides outside the gene matches: 2. The germline CDR1 and CDR2 sequences are SGHNT and YYREEE (reference sequence). CDR3 amino acids: CASSQGQEETQYF. CDR3 DNA sequence: TGTGCCAGCAGCCAGGGACAGGAAGAGACCCAGTACTTC.

This rearrangement joins TRBV6-1 to TRBJ1-6; D is perhaps TRBD1 (5 bases). CDR3 length: 17 residues. V was pared by 0 bases and J by 9 bases, with 18 bases between. Germline CDR1 reads MNHNS; CDR2 reads SASEGT. The CDR3 bases are TGTGCCAGCAGTGAAGCAAGAATGGGGGAGTCCGGTTCACCCCTCCACTTT. It translates to CASSEARMGESGSPLHF.

In its sample, this clone was seen once. Compared with germline, one end of the junction differs, possibly owing to a read error. The chain employs TRBV13 and TRBJ1-2; the D gene is possibly TRBD1 (5 bases). Germline V gives CDR1 PRHDT, CDR2 FYEKMQ (reference sequence). The CDR3 sequence is 17 residues long. The CDR3 DNA reads as TGTGCCAGCAGCCTAGGGACTATCGCACCGGACCAGTATGGCTACACCTTC. This encodes CASSLGTIAPDQYGYTF.

This chain joins TRBV6-1 and TRBJ1-1; D might be TRBD1 (5 bases). Trimming shortened V by 5 bases and J by 3 bases, and 16 bases separated the two germline ends. CDR3 length: 15 amino acids. Germline CDR1 MNHNS, CDR2 SASEGT. The CDR3 DNA sequence: TGTGCCAGCAGTCCCCAGAGAGGGGCATACACTGAAGCTTTCTTT. This translates into CASSPQRGAYTEAFF.

This rearrangement joins TRBV9 to TRBJ2-1, with 12 positions matching TRBD2. This CDR3 has 15 amino acids. The V gene's germline CDR1 is SGDLS and CDR2 YYNGEE. After removal of 3 bases from V and 8 bases from J, the junction contained 6 bases not matched to a gene. The CDR3 here is CASSGTSGGLDEQFF. The CDR3 DNA reads as TGTGCCAGCAGCGGCACTAGCGGGGGGTTGGATGAGCAGTTCTTC.